This T cell receptor beta chain is from a study of T-cell reconstitution after alpha-beta-depleted transplantation in children. Germline loops: CDR1 LGHNA, CDR2 YSLEER. Between the trimmed V and J ends, which lost 1 base and 0 bases, there was a span of 6 bases. This CDR3 has 15 residues. Unique molecular identifiers were used in preparing the TCRbeta library. Using its own MiXCR run on the PCR reads, TCRdb lists one record per CDR3 protein. Here the sample spans about 350,000 distinct CDR3 sequences, about an eighth being singletons. In its sample, this clonotype was seen a few times. This clonotype was obtained from a human donor who donated a stem cell graft to a child with Fanconi anemia. J is TRBJ2-2 and V is TRBV4-3; D is uncertain. Sample: PBMCs, taken from the stem cell graft. CDR3 amino acids: CASSQGTTNTGELFF. CDR3 bases: TGCGCCAGCAGCCAAGGGACGACGAACACCGGGGAGCTGTTTTTT.